This T cell receptor beta chain was obtained from a study of blood T cell repertoires in COVID-19. As for the study in general: Acute and convalescent COVID-19 specimens originated in the United States, Italy and Spain. The analysed material was cDNA or gDNA that came from T cells, B-cell-depleted T cells, or PBMCs.

Germline CDR1 SGHRS, CDR2 YFSETQ. The CDR3 spans 13 residues. J lost 4 bases, V lost 4 bases, and 2 bases had no gene match. Original processing notes: Estimates of nucleated cell counts were drawn from the amplification of reference gene primers. Libraries were prepared by immunoSEQ multiplex PCR; TCRdb keeps only in-frame clonotypes and omits some of them. The DNA gave D and trimming, while V, J and clone size come from that table. The sample has fewer than 200,000 clones; more than 75% are singletons. V usage is TRBV5-1 and J usage is TRBJ2-1, with 7 bases aligning to TRBD1. The clonotype comes from a middle-aged man with active or convalescent COVID-19. The specimen sequenced was peripheral blood. This chain's CDR3 is CASSTGQYNEQFF. The CDR3 DNA reads TGCGCCAGCAGCACGGGACAGTACAATGAGCAGTTCTTC.